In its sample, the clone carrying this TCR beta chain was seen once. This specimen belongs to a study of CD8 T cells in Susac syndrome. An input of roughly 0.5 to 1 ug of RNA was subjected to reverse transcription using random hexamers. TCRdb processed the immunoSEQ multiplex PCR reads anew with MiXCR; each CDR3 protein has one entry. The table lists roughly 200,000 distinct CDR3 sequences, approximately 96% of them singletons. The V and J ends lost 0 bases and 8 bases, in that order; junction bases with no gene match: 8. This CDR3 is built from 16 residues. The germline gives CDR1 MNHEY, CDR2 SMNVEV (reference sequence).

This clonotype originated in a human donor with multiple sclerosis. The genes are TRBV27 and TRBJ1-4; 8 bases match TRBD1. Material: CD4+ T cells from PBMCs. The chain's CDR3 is CASSLSPGGIREKLFF. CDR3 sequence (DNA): TGTGCCAGCAGTTTATCTCCAGGGGGCATAAGGGAAAAACTGTTTTTT.